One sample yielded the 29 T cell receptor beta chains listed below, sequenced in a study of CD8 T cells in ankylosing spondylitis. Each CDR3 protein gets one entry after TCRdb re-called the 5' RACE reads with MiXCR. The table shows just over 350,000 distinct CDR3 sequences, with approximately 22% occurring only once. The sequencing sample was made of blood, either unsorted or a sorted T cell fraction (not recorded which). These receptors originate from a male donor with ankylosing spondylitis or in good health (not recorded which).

The CDR3 DNA reads TGTGCCAGCAGTGAAGACTATCGGGGAGCCAAAAACATTCAGTACTTC. Translating it yields CASSEDYRGAKNIQYF. This chain connects TRBV6-1 to TRBJ2-4, with D perhaps matching TRBD2 (5 bases). Trimming pared 1 base from V and 0 bases from J, leaving 10 bases between. The length of the CDR3 is 16 residues. The germline V gene has CDR1 MNHNS and CDR2 SASEGT.

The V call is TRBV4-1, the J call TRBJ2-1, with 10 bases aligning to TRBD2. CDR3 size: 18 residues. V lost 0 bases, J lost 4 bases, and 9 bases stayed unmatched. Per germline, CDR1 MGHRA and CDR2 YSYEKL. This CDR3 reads CASSQDGIAGGSYNEQFF. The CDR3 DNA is TGCGCCAGCAGCCAAGATGGGATAGCGGGGGGCTCTTACAATGAGCAGTTCTTC.

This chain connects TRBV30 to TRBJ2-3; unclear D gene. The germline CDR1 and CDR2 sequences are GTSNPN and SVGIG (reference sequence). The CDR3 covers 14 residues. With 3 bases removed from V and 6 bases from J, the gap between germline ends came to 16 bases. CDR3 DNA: TGTGCCTGGAGCCGAGGTGTCGGGCAGGATACGCAGTATTTT. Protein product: CAWSRGVGQDTQYF.

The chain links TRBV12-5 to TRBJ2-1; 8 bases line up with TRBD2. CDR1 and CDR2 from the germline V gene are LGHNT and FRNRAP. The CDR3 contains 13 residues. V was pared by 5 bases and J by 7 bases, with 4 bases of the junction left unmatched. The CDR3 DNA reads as TGTGCTAGTGGTCGAAGCGGGGGTAATGAGCAGTTCTTC. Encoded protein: CASGRSGGNEQFF.

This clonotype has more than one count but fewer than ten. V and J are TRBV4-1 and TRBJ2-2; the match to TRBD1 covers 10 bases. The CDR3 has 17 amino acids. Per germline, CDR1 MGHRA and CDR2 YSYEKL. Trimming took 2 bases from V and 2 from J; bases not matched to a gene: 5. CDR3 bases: TGCGCCAGCAGCCAACCCCGACAGGGGGCTAACACCGGGGAGCTGTTTTTT. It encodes CASSQPRQGANTGELFF.

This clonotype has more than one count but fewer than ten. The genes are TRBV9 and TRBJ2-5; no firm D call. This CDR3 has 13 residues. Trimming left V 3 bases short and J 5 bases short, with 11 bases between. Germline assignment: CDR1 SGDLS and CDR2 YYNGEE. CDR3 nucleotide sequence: TGTGCCAGCAGCGAGACTCTGGGGGAGACCCAGTACTTC. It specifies CASSETLGETQYF. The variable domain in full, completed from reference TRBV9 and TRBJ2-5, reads DSGVTQTPKHLITATGQRVTLRCSPRSGDLSVYWYQQSLDQGLQFLIQYYNGEERAKGNILERFSAQQFPDLHSELNLSSLELGDSALYFCASSETLGETQYFGPGTRLLVL.

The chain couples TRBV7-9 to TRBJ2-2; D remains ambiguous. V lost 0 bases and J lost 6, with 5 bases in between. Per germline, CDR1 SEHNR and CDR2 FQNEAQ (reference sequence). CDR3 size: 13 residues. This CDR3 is CASSLAQAGELFF. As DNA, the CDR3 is TGTGCCAGCAGCTTAGCCCAGGCCGGGGAGCTGTTTTTT.

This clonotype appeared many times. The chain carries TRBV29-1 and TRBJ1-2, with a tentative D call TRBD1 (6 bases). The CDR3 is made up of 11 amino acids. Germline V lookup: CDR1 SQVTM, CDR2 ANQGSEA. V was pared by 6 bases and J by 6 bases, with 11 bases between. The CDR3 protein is CSVRDINGYTF. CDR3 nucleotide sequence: TGCAGCGTCCGGGACATTAATGGCTACACCTTC.

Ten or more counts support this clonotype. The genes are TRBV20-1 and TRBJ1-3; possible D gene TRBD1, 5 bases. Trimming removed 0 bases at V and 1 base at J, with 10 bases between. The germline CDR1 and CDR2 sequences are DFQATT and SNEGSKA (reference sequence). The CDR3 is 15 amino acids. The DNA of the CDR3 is TGCAGTGCTAGAGATCTGGGGGAATCTGGAAACACCATATATTTT. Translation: CSARDLGESGNTIYF.

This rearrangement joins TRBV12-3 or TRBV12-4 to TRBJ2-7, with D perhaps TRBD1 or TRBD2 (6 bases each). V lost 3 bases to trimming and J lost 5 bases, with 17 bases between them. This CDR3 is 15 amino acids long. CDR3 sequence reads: CASSFRGGGLDEQYF. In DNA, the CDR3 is TGTGCCAGCAGTTTCCGGGGTGGGGGGCTCGACGAGCAGTACTTC.

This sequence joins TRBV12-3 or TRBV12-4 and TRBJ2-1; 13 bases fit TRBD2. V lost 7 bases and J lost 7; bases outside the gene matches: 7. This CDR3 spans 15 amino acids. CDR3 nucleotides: TGTGCCAGCATTCTAGGACTAGCGGGGGCGAATGAGCAGTTCTTC. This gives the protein CASILGLAGANEQFF.

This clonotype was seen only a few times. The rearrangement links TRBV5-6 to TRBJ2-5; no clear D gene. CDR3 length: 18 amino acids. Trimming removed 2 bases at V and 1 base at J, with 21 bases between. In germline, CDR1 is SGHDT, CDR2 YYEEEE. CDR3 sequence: CASSFAHGDIGPQETQYF. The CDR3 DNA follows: TGTGCCAGCAGCTTCGCTCATGGGGATATTGGGCCCCAAGAGACCCAGTACTTC. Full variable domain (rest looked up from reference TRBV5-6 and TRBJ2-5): DAGVTQSPTHLIKTRGQQVTLRCSPKSGHDTVSWYQQALGQGPQFIFQYYEEEERQRGNFPDRFSGHQFPNYSSELNVNALLLGDSALYLCASSFAHGDIGPQETQYFGPGTRLLVL.

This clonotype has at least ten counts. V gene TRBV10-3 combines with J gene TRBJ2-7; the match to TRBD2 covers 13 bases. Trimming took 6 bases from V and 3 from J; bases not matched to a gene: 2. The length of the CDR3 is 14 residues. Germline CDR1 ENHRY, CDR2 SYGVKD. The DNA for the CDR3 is TGTGCCATCAGAGGACTAGCGGGAGACTACGAGCAGTACTTC. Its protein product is CAIRGLAGDYEQYF.

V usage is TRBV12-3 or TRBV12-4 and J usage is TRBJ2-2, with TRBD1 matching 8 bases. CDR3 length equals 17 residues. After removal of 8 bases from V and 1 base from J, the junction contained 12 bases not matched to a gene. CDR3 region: CASGEGFGTGNTGELFF. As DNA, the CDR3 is TGTGCCAGCGGAGAAGGATTCGGGACAGGGAACACCGGGGAGCTGTTTTTT.

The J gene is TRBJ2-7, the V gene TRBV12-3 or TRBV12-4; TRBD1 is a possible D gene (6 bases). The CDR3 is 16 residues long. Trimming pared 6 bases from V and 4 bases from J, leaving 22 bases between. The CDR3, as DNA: TGTGCCAGCAGCCCCAATGTGGGGGCGAGTTCTTACGAGCAGTACTTC. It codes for CASSPNVGASSYEQYF.

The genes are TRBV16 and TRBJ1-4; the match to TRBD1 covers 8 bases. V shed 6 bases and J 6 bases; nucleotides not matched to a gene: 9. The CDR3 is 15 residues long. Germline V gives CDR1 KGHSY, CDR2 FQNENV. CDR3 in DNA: TGTGCCAGCAGAACCGGACAGGGTTTCGATGAAAAACTGTTTTTT. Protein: CASRTGQGFDEKLFF. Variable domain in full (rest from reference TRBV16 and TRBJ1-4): GEEVAQTPKHLVRGEGQKAKLYCAPIKGHSYVFWYQQVLKNEFKFLISFQNENVFDETGMPKERFSAKCLPNSPCSLEIQATKLEDSAVYFCASRTGQGFDEKLFFGSGTQLSVL.

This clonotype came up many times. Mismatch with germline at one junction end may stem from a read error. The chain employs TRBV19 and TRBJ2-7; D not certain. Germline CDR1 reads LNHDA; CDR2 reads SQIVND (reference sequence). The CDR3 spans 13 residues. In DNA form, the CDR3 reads TGCGCCAGCAGCCCCGCGGACTCCTACGAGCAGTACTTC. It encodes CASSPADSYEQYF.

The CDR3 here is CASETRGTHPWTQYF. The CDR3 nucleotides read TGTGCCAGTGAAACCCGGGGGACTCACCCTTGGACCCAGTACTTC. The rearrangement uses TRBV12-3 or TRBV12-4 and TRBJ2-5; D is perhaps TRBD2 (6 bases). V was shortened by 9 bases and J by 7 bases, with 24 bases between the two germline ends. CDR3 length: 15 amino acids.

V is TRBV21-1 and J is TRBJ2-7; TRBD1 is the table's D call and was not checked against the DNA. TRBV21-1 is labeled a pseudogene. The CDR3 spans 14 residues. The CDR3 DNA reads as TGTGCCAGCAGCAAATGTATGGTCCCGGGGGAGCAGTACTTC. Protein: CASSKCMVPGEQYF.

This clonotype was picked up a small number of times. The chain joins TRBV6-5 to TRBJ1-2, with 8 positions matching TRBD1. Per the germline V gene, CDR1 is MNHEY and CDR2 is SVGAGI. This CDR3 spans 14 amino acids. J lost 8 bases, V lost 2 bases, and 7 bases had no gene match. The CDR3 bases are TGTGCCAGCAGTTACCGGACAGGGTTTGGGGGCTACACCTTC. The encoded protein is CASSYRTGFGGYTF.

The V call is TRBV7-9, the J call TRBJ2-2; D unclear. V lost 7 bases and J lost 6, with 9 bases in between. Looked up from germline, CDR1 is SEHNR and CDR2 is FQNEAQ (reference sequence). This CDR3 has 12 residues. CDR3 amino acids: CASNKIAGELFF. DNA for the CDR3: TGTGCCAGCAACAAAATCGCCGGGGAGCTGTTTTTT.

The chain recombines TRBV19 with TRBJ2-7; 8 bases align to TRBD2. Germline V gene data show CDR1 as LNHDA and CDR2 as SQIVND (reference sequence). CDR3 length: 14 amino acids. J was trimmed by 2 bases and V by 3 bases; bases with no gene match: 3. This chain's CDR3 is CASSISGGPYEQYF. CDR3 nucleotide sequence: TGTGCCAGTAGTATCAGCGGGGGACCCTACGAGCAGTACTTC.

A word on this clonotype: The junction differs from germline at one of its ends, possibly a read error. The CDR3 protein is CASSEGAGGPETQYF. The CDR3, as DNA: TGTGCCAGCAGCGAAGGGGCGGGGGGGCCCGAGACCCAGTACTTC. The V and J genes are TRBV6-1 and TRBJ2-5, with 9 bases fitting TRBD2. The CDR3 contains 15 residues. Germline CDR1 reads MNHNS; CDR2 reads SASEGT.

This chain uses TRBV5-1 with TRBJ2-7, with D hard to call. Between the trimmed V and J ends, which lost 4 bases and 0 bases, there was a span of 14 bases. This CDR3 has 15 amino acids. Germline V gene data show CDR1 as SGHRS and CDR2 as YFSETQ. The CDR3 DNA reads TGCGCCAGCAGCGACGATCCGGGTAGCTCCTACGAGCAGTACTTC. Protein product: CASSDDPGSSYEQYF.

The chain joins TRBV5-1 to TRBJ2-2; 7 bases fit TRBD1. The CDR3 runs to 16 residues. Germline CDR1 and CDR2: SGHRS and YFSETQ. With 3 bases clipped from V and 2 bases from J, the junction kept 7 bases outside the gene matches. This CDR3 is CASSSSGTDNTGELFF. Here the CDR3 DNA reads TGCGCCAGCAGCTCCTCCGGGACAGACAACACCGGGGAGCTGTTTTTT.

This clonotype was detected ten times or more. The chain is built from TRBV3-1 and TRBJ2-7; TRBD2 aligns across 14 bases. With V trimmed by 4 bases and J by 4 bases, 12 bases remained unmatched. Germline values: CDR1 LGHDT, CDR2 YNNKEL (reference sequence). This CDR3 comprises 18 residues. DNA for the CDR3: TGTGCCAGCAGCCCAGCAGGACTAGCGGGGGGCCTAACTTACGAGCAGTACTTC. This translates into CASSPAGLAGGLTYEQYF.

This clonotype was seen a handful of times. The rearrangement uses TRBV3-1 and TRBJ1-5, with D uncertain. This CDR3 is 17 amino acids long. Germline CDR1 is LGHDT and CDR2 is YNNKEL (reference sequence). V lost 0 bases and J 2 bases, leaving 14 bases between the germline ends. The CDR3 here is CASSQESGSWGNQPQHF. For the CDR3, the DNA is TGTGCCAGCAGCCAAGAGAGTGGGAGTTGGGGCAATCAGCCCCAGCATTTT.

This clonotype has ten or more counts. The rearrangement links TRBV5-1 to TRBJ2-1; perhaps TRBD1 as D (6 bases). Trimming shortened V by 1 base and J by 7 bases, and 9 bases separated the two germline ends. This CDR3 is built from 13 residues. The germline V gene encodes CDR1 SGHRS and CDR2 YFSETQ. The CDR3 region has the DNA TGCGCCAGCAGCTTGCTAGGGGGAAATGAGCAGTTCTTC. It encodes CASSLLGGNEQFF.

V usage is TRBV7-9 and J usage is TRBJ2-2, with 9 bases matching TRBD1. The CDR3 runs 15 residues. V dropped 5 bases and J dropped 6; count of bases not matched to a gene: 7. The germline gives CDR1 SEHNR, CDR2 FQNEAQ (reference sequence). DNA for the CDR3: TGTGCCAGCAGCCGACGGACAGGGGAGGCCGGGGAGCTGTTTTTT. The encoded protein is CASSRRTGEAGELFF.